This T cell receptor beta chain emerged from a study of blood T cells in healthy people across ages. With a J-beta primer mix and a sample-barcoded 5' primer, a second PCR ran roughly 6 to 11 cycles. MiXCR was run by TCRdb on the 5' RACE reads, yielding one entry per CDR3 protein. The sample yields 550,000 to 600,000 distinct CDR3 sequences, roughly 43% seen once. The length of the CDR3 is 12 residues. Trimming shortened V by 1 base and J by 13 bases, and 13 bases separated the two germline ends. Germline V CDR1 and CDR2: SEHNR, FQNEAQ (reference sequence). The genes are TRBV7-9 and TRBJ2-5; D might be TRBD2 (6 bases). The sequenced material came from blood. The clonotype comes from an elderly man in good health. CDR3 region: CASSLVETRRYF. DNA for the CDR3: TGTGCCAGCAGCTTAGTAGAGACTAGGAGGTACTTC.